Following are 11 T cell receptor beta chains from one sample sequenced in a study of CD8+CD57+ T cells in acquired aplastic anemia. The template used for profiling TCR beta VDJ and CDR3 was genomic DNA. One entry per CDR3 protein results from TCRdb running MiXCR on the reads. The sample consists of 86,000 or so distinct CDR3 sequences, over 35% of them appearing once. Sequencing input: sorted CD4+, CD8+, or CD8+CD57+ T cells (not recorded which) from PBMCs. The receptors shown here come from a human donor in good health, serving as a control.

This clonotype was observed many times. The chain has TRBV4-1 and TRBJ2-7; no definite D call. Trimming pared 0 bases from V and 2 bases from J, leaving 5 bases between. CDR1 is MGHRA and CDR2 is YSYEKL in the germline V gene. The CDR3 is 13 amino acids. The CDR3 coding sequence is TGCGCCAGCAGCCAAGAAATTGCCTACGAGCAGTACTTC. It is translated as CASSQEIAYEQYF.

The chain is built from TRBV2 and TRBJ2-7; the D gene is possibly TRBD1 (6 bases). The CDR3 is 15 residues long. Between the trimmed V and J ends, which lost 4 bases and 2 bases, there was a span of 15 bases. Germline V gives CDR1 SNHLY, CDR2 FYNNEI. In DNA, the CDR3 is TGTGCCAGCAGTGGGCGATTCGGGACAACCTACGAGCAGTACTTC. Its protein is CASSGRFGTTYEQYF.

This clonotype appeared many times. This chain joins TRBV19 and TRBJ2-7, with 8 positions matching TRBD1. The germline gives CDR1 LNHDA, CDR2 SQIVND (reference sequence). Unmatched junction bases numbered 12, after V lost 5 bases and J lost 6 bases. The CDR3 is made up of 15 amino acids. The CDR3 nucleotides read TGTGCCAGTAGTGGAAAACGGACAGGGATCGTCGAGCAGTACTTC. As protein: CASSGKRTGIVEQYF.

The rearrangement uses TRBV19 and TRBJ1-2; D uncertain. Germline V gene lookup returns CDR1 LNHDA and CDR2 SQIVND (reference sequence). There are 17 residues in the CDR3. Trimming removed 9 bases from V and 0 bases from J, with 23 bases in between. In DNA form, the CDR3 reads TGTGCCAGCAGCGGTACGGACGGCCGTTCTGCTAACTATGGCTACACCTTC. It encodes CASSGTDGRSANYGYTF.

This clonotype was seen ten or more times. The chain uses TRBV2 and TRBJ1-5; 8 nucleotides line up with TRBD1. This CDR3 region has 15 residues. Unmatched junction bases numbered 4, after V lost 6 bases and J lost 0 bases. CDR1 and CDR2 from the germline V gene are SNHLY and FYNNEI. The CDR3 DNA is TGTGCCAGCAGCGACAGGGGTTATAGCAATCAGCCCCAGCATTTT. Protein sequence: CASSDRGYSNQPQHF.

The gene calls are TRBV25-1 and TRBJ1-1; D perhaps matches TRBD1 (6 bases). CDR1 is MGHDK, CDR2 SYGVNS, per germline. Trimming removed 1 base from V and 0 bases from J, with 9 bases in between. The CDR3 covers 15 residues. The CDR3 sequence: CASSELGDMNTEAFF. The DNA of the CDR3 is TGTGCCAGCAGTGAATTGGGGGACATGAACACTGAAGCTTTCTTT.

The chain recombines TRBV24-1 with TRBJ2-2, with D unclear. The germline gives CDR1 KGHDR, CDR2 SFDVKD. V was clipped by 4 bases and J by 5 bases, with 1 base between them. This CDR3 region has 11 residues. The CDR3 DNA sequence: TGTGCCACCAGTGAAACCGGGGAGCTGTTTTTT. This sequence encodes CATSETGELFF.

This clonotype was observed at least ten times. This rearrangement joins TRBV24-1 to TRBJ2-5; D might be TRBD1 (5 bases). Per germline, CDR1 KGHDR and CDR2 SFDVKD. The CDR3 has 16 amino acids. V dropped 0 bases and J dropped 7 bases, with 17 bases sitting between them. The CDR3 bases are TGTGCCACCAGTGATTTGAGTCAGGGAAGCCTTAGGACCCAGTACTTC. Protein product: CATSDLSQGSLRTQYF.

This clonotype appeared once. This sequence joins TRBV19 and TRBJ2-7; D is possibly TRBD1 or TRBD2 (5 bases each). This CDR3 comprises 14 residues. With 3 bases removed from V and 6 bases from J, the gap between germline ends came to 15 bases. The germline V gene encodes CDR1 LNHDA and CDR2 SQIVND (reference sequence). This chain's CDR3 is CASSIGFQGREQYF. The CDR3 bases are TGTGCCAGTAGTATTGGATTTCAGGGACGCGAGCAGTACTTC.

A single count supports this clonotype. The rearrangement joins TRBV6-5 to TRBJ2-7; 11 bases align to TRBD2. This CDR3 has 16 amino acids. Germline trimming cut 2 bases from V and 2 bases from J; bases unmatched to any gene: 5. Germline assignment: CDR1 MNHEY and CDR2 SVGAGI. DNA for the CDR3: TGTGCCAGCAGTTACACCGGGACTAGCGGAACCTACGAGCAGTACTTC. Encoded protein: CASSYTGTSGTYEQYF.

The rearrangement uses TRBV9 and TRBJ2-5, with TRBD2 as a possible D gene (5 bases). Germline V gene data show CDR1 as SGDLS and CDR2 as YYNGEE. This CDR3 is built from 14 residues. V was pared by 0 bases and J by 5 bases, with 11 bases between. The CDR3 nucleotides are TGTGCCAGCAGCGTAGAGCCCCGGAGGGAGACCCAGTACTTC. Its protein product is CASSVEPRRETQYF.